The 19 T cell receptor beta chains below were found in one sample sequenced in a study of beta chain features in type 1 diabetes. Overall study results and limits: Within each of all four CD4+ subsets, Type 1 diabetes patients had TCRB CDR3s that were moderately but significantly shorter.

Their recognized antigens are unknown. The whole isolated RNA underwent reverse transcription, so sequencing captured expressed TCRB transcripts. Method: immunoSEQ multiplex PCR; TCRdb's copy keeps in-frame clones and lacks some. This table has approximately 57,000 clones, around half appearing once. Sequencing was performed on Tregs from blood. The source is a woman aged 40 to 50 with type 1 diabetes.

The chain's CDR3 is CASSQDWSGGQETQYF. The CDR3 DNA follows: TGCGCCAGCAGCCAAGATTGGAGCGGGGGCCAAGAGACCCAGTACTTC. This chain joins TRBV4-3 and TRBJ2-5; 8 bases match TRBD2. The CDR3 extends over 16 amino acids. Looked up from germline, CDR1 is LGHNA and CDR2 is YSLEER. V was clipped by 0 bases and J by 1 base; unmatched bases: 4.

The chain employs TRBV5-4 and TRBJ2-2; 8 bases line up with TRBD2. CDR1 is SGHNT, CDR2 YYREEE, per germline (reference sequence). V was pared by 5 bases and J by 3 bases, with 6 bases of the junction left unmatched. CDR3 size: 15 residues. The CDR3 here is CASRPGLGDTGELFF. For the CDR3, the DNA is TGTGCCAGCAGGCCGGGACTAGGGGACACCGGGGAGCTGTTTTTT. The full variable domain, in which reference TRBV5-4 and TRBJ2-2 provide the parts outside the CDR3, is ETGVTQSPTHLIKTRGQQVTLRCSSQSGHNTVSWYQQALGQGPQFIFQYYREEENGRGNFPPRFSGLQFPNYSSELNVNALELDDSALYLCASRPGLGDTGELFFGEGSRLTVL.

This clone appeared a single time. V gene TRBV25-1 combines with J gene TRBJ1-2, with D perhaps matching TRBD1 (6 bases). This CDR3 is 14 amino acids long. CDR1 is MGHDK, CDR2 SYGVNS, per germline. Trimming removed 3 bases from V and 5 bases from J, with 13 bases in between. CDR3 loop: CASSDPGDTYGYTF. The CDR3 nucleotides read TGTGCCAGCAGTGATCCCGGGGACACATATGGCTACACCTTC.

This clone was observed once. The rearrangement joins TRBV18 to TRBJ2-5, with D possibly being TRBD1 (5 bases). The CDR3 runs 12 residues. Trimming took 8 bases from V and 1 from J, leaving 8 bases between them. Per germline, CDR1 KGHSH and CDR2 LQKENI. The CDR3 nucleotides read TGTGCCAGCGGGGCAGGCCAAGAGACCCAGTACTTC. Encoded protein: CASGAGQETQYF.

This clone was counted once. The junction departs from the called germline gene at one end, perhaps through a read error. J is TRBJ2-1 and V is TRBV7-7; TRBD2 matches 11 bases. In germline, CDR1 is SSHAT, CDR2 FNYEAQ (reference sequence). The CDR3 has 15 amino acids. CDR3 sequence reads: CASSLALAGVGEQFF. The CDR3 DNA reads TGTGCTAGCAGCTTGGCACTAGCGGGGGTCGGTGAGCAGTTCTTC.

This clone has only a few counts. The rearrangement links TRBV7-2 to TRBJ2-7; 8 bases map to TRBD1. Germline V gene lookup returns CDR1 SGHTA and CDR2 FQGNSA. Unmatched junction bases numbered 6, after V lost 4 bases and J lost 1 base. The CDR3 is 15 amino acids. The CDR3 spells CASSSQGVGSYEQYF. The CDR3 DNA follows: TGTGCCAGCAGCTCACAGGGGGTAGGATCCTACGAGCAGTACTTC.

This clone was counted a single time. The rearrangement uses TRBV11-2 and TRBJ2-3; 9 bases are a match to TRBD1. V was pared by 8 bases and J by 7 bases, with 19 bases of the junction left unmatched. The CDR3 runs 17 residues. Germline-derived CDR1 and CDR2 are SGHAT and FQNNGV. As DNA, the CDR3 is TGTGCCAGCTCCACTCCTCCGGGGACAGGGCCCCCCTATACGCAGTATTTT. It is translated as CASSTPPGTGPPYTQYF.

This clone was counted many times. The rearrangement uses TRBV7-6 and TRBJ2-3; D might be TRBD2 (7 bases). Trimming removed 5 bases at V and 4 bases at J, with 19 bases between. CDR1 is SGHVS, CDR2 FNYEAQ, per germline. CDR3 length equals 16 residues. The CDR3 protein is CASSRSGGQRSDTQYF. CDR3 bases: TGTGCCAGCAGCCGCTCGGGAGGACAGAGGTCAGATACGCAGTATTTT. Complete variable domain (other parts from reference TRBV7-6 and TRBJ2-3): GAGVSQSPRYKVTKRGQDVALRCDPISGHVSLYWYRQALGQGPEFLTYFNYEAQQDKSGLPNDRFSAERPEGSISTLTIQRTEQRDSAMYRCASSRSGGQRSDTQYFGPGTRLTVL.

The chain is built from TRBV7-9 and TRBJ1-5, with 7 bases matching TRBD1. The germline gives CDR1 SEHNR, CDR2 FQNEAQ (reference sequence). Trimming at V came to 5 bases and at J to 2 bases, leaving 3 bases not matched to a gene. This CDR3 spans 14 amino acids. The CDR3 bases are TGTGCCAGCAGCGTTACAGGGGGCAATCAGCCCCAGCATTTT. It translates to CASSVTGGNQPQHF.

The CDR3 loop reads CASSSGQGALEQYF. The DNA for the CDR3 is TGTGCCAGCAGTTCAGGACAGGGGGCGTTAGAGCAGTACTTC. The chain employs TRBV6-6 and TRBJ2-7, with 11 bases identical to TRBD1. There are 14 residues in the CDR3. V was clipped by 4 bases and J by 7 bases; unmatched bases: 6. Germline loops: CDR1 MNHNY, CDR2 SVGAGI (reference sequence).

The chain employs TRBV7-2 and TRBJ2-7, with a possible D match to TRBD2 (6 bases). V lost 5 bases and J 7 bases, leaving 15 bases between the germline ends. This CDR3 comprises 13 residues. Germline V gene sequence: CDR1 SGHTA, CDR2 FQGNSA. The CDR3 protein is CASSPGTSDEQYF. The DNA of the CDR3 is TGTGCCAGCAGCCCCGGGACTTCGGATGAGCAGTACTTC.

The CDR3 spells CSAQGLAGVDTQYF. CDR3 nucleotides: TGCAGCGCGCAGGGACTAGCGGGAGTAGATACGCAGTATTTT. The rearrangement joins TRBV29-1 to TRBJ2-3; TRBD2 matches at 14 bases. There are 14 residues in the CDR3. Per the germline V gene, CDR1 is SQVTM and CDR2 is ANQGSEA. Trimming cost V 7 bases and J 5 bases; bases outside gene matches: 5.

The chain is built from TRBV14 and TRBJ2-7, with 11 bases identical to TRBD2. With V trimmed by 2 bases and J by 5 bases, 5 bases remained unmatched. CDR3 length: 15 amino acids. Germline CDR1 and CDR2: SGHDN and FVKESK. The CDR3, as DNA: TGTGCCAGCAGCCAAATTGGACTAGCGGGTAACGAGCAGTACTTC. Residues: CASSQIGLAGNEQYF.

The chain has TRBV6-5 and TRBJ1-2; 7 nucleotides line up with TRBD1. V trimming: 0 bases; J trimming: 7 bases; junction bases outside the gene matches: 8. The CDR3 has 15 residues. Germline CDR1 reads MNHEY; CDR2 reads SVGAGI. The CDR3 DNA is TGTGCCAGCAGTTACTCGAGGACAGGCCCCACTGGCTACACCTTC. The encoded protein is CASSYSRTGPTGYTF.

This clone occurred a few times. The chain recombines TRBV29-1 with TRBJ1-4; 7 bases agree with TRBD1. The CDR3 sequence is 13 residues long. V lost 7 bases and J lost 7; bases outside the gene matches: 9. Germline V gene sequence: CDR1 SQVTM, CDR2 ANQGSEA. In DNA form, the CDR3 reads TGCAGCGGCCGACAGGGAATGGGTGAAAAACTGTTTTTT. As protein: CSGRQGMGEKLFF. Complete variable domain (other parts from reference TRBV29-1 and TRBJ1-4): SAVISQKPSRDICQRGTSLTIQCQVDSQVTMMFWYRQQPGQSLTLIATANQGSEATYESGFVIDKFPISRPNLTFSTLTVSNMSPEDSSIYLCSGRQGMGEKLFFGSGTQLSVL.

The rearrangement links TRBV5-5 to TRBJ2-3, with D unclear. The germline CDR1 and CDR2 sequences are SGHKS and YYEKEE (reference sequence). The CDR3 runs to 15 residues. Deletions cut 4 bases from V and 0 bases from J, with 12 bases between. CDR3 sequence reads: CASSLRGDSTDTQYF. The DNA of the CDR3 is TGTGCCAGCAGCCTGCGCGGCGATAGCACAGATACGCAGTATTTT. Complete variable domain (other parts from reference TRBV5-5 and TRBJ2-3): DAGVTQSPTHLIKTRGQQVTLRCSPISGHKSVSWYQQVLGQGPQFIFQYYEKEERGRGNFPDRFSARQFPNYSSELNVNALLLGDSALYLCASSLRGDSTDTQYFGPGTRLTVL.

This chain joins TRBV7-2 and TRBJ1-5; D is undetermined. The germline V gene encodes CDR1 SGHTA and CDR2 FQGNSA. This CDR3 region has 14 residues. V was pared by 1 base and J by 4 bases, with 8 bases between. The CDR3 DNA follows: TGTGCCAGCAGCTTAGGGGCCCGTAATCAGCCCCAGCATTTT. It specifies CASSLGARNQPQHF.

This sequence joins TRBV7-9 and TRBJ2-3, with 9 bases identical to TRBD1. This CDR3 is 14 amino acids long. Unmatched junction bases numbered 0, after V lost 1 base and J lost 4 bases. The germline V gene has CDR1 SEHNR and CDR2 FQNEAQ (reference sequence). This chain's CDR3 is CASSLGTGADTQYF. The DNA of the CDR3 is TGTGCCAGCAGCTTAGGGACAGGGGCAGATACGCAGTATTTT.

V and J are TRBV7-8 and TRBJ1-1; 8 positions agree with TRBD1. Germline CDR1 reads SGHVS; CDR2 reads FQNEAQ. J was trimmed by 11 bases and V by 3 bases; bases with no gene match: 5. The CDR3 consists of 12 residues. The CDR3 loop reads CASSFPGTGAFF. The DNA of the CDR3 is TGTGCCAGCAGCTTTCCCGGGACAGGCGCTTTCTTT.